A selection of T cell receptor beta chains follows, all from one sample in a study of post-analysis software for immune sequencing data. TCRdb reprocessed the PCR reads with MiXCR, giving one entry per CDR3 protein. This table holds some 500,000 distinct CDR3 sequences, roughly 45% found once. Input material: blood. The receptors shown here come from a girl aged 5-17 years with multiple sclerosis. The CDR3 runs from the conserved cysteine through the conserved F or W. A D gene is named only where the DNA matches it firmly. Size is stated for part of the rows, as once, few or many counts, or as a class when the clone is expanded.

V	J	D	size	CDR3	DNA
TRBV5-6	TRBJ1-4	TRBD1	NA	CASSASGQINEKLFF	TGTGCCAGCAGCGCCTCGGGACAGATTAATGAAAAACTGTTTTTT
TRBV20-1	TRBJ2-7	TRBD1	few	CSATGQGGTYEQYF	TGCAGTGCTACCGGACAGGGTGGCACCTACGAGCAGTACTTC
TRBV6-6	TRBJ2-1	TRBD1	NA	CASSQSGTGVLYNEQFF	TGTGCCAGCAGTCAATCCGGGACAGGGGTGCTCTACAATGAGCAGTTCTTC
TRBV30	TRBJ1-2	TRBD1	NA	CAWAGGALGYTF	TGTGCCTGGGCAGGGGGGGCTCTTGGCTACACCTTC
TRBV6-5	TRBJ2-5	TRBD2	NA	CASSRGLAETQYF	TGTGCCAGCAGCAGGGGACTAGCGGAGACCCAGTACTTC
TRBV25-1	TRBJ2-5	NA	NA	CASSERAREQYF	TGTGCCAGCAGTGAGAGGGCTAGGGAGCAGTACTTC
TRBV7-9	TRBJ2-7	TRBD2	NA	CASSLMGLSTTYEQYF	TGTGCCAGCAGCTTGATGGGACTATCAACAACCTACGAGCAGTACTTC
TRBV27	TRBJ2-3	TRBD2	NA	CASSFSGTIGTDTQYF	TGTGCCAGCAGTTTTAGCGGGACGATAGGCACAGATACGCAGTATTTT
TRBV3-1	TRBJ1-4	NA	NA	CAGSQVEKLFF	TGTGCCGGCAGCCAAGTTGAAAAACTGTTTTTT
TRBV6-5	TRBJ2-5	TRBD1	few	CASSYSVGGETQYF	TGTGCCAGCAGTTACTCGGTAGGGGGCGAGACCCAGTACTTC
TRBV20-1	TRBJ2-5	NA	once	CSAPPAQARRETQYF	TGCAGTGCTCCTCCGGCCCAGGCGCGGAGGGAGACCCAGTACTTC
TRBV12-3/TRBV12-4	TRBJ2-3	TRBD2	few	CASSFLRLAGTDTQYF	TGTGCCAGCAGTTTCCTTAGGCTAGCGGGCACAGATACGCAGTATTTT
TRBV4-1	TRBJ2-2	TRBD2	once	CASSQSPGTTTTGELFF	TGCGCCAGCAGCCAAAGTCCCGGGACTACCACAACCGGGGAGCTGTTTTTT
TRBV20-1	TRBJ1-2	TRBD1	NA	CSATKTGPNYGYTF	TGCAGTGCTACAAAGACAGGGCCCAACTATGGCTACACCTTC
TRBV7-2	TRBJ1-2	TRBD1	NA	CASSPGQGISYGYTF	TGTGCCAGCAGCCCGGGACAGGGGATCTCCTATGGCTACACCTTC
TRBV6-4	TRBJ2-3	TRBD2	NA	CASSVGLAGVIDTQYF	TGTGCCAGCAGTGTTGGACTAGCGGGAGTTATAGATACGCAGTATTTT
TRBV7-9	TRBJ2-3	TRBD2	once	CASSLQTSGRMTDTQYF	TGTGCCAGCAGCCTCCAGACTAGCGGGAGAATGACAGATACGCAGTATTTT
TRBV13	TRBJ2-7	NA	few	CASSLGVYDYEQYF	TGTGCCAGCAGCTTAGGTGTCTACGACTACGAGCAGTACTTC
TRBV6-6	TRBJ2-7	NA	NA	CASTDGLHSSYEQYF	TGTGCCAGCACTGACGGACTACACAGCTCCTACGAGCAGTACTTC
TRBV20-1	TRBJ2-4	NA	few	CSARQTIAKNIQYF	TGCAGTGCTAGGCAGACTATAGCCAAAAACATTCAGTACTTC
TRBV4-1	TRBJ2-3	NA	many	CASSQLGSTQYF	TGCGCCAGCAGCCAACTCGGGAGTACGCAGTATTTT
TRBV12-3/TRBV12-4	TRBJ2-7	NA	NA	CASSLDIGDLYEQYF	TGTGCCAGCAGTTTAGACATCGGAGACCTCTACGAGCAGTACTTC
TRBV12-3/TRBV12-4	TRBJ1-1	NA	NA	CASSALRLNTEAFF	TGTGCCAGCAGTGCCCTCAGGCTGAACACTGAAGCTTTCTTT
TRBV18	TRBJ2-7	TRBD2	NA	CASSSGAGASYEQYF	TGTGCCAGCTCATCGGGAGCGGGAGCGTCCTACGAGCAGTACTTC
TRBV10-3	TRBJ2-7	NA	few	CAISELGETTYEQYF	TGTGCCATCAGTGAGCTGGGGGAGACAACCTACGAGCAGTACTTC
TRBV7-8	TRBJ2-7	TRBD2	NA	CASSSGLACYEQYF	TGTGCCAGCAGCTCGGGACTAGCGTGCTACGAGCAGTACTTC
TRBV7-2	TRBJ2-1	NA	few	CASSLAASTGNNEQFF	TGTGCCAGCAGCTTAGCAGCTAGTACGGGGAACAATGAGCAGTTCTTC
TRBV6-5	TRBJ2-7	TRBD1	few	CASSEPDRVYEQYF	TGTGCCAGCAGTGAACCGGACAGGGTCTACGAGCAGTACTTC
TRBV5-1	TRBJ2-7	TRBD1	NA	CASSTRTGYEQYF	TGCGCCAGCAGCACCCGGACAGGGTACGAGCAGTACTTC
TRBV7-9	TRBJ2-6	TRBD2	once	CASSLTSGRMGGANVLTF	TGTGCCAGCAGCTTAACTAGCGGGAGGATGGGAGGGGCCAACGTCCTGACTTTC
TRBV11-2	TRBJ2-1	TRBD2	few	CASSLVLAGGSNEQFF	TGTGCCAGCAGCTTAGTGTTAGCGGGAGGAAGTAATGAGCAGTTCTTC
TRBV15	TRBJ2-3	NA	NA	CATSVDRNTDTQYF	TGTGCCACCAGCGTAGACAGGAACACAGATACGCAGTATTTT
TRBV2	TRBJ2-1	NA	few	CASTVGDHNEQFF	TGTGCCAGCACAGTAGGGGACCACAATGAGCAGTTCTTC
TRBV7-9	TRBJ2-1	TRBD2	NA	CASSPLDQREVEQFF	TGTGCCAGCAGCCCCCTCGATCAGCGGGAGGTTGAGCAGTTCTTC
TRBV28	TRBJ1-5	TRBD1	NA	CASRGGGNQPQHF	TGTGCCTCCAGGGGGGGGGGCAATCAGCCCCAGCATTTT
TRBV7-9	TRBJ1-5	TRBD1	NA	CASSFMSTGADQPQHF	TGTGCCAGCAGCTTTATGTCGACAGGGGCTGATCAGCCCCAGCATTTT